This TCR beta chain was captured in a study of shared clonotypes between healthy human individuals. Study-wide findings and caveats: Researchers sampled blood only, noting tissue repertoires likely differ. Generally, estimated richness proved larger in naive subsets than it did in memory subsets.

Remarks on this clone: Its antigen remains unidentified.

CDR1 MDHEN and CDR2 SYDVKM come from the germline V gene. The CDR3 totals 16 residues. Trimming took 4 bases from V and 7 from J, leaving 20 bases between them. Method: immunoSEQ multiplex PCR; TCRdb's copy keeps in-frame clones and lacks some. Among 2 million to 2.5 million clones listed, 85% to 95% were seen once. The clonotype originates from a man in his late teens or twenties in good health. Some clones in this sample may be carry-over from other donors' samples. The V gene is TRBV28, the J gene TRBJ1-3; D is unresolved. Specimen: naive CD4+ T cells from PBMCs. Stated subset: CD45RA+ positively selected. This CDR3 is CASSSSPVPLGNTIYF. The CDR3 DNA reads as TGTGCCAGCAGTTCCTCCCCAGTACCACTTGGGAACACCATATATTTT.